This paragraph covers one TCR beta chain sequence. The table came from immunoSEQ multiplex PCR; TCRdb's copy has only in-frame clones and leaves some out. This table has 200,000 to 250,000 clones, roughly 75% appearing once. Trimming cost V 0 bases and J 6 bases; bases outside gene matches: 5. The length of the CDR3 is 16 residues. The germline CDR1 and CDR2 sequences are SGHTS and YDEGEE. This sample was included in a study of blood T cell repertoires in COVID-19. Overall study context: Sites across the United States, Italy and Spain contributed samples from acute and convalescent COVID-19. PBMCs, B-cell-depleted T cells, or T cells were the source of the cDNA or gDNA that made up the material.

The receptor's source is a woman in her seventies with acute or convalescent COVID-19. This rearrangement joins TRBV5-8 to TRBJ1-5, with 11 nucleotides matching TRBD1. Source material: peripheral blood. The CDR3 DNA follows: TGTGCCAGCAGCTTGGCCAGGGGGACAGGGGGTCAGCCCCAGCATTTT. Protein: CASSLARGTGGQPQHF.